This is a list of T cell receptor beta chains from one sample in a study of cytomegalovirus exposure and HLA in healthy donors. Sequencing was performed with immunoSEQ multiplex PCR; in TCRdb, only in-frame clones are kept and a portion is missing. The sample lists 140,000 to 150,000 clones, approximately 80% occurring once. The sequenced material came from PBMCs. The receptors were gathered from a man aged 40-50 years in good health and CMV-seronegative. Both conserved end residues are part of each CDR3. D genes are given only for firm matches. Size is omitted from some rows. Given values are once, few, many or a class for expanded clones.

TRBD1,TRBJ1-2,.,TRBV5-1,TGCGCCAGCAGCTTGGGTGTCGGACAGGGCTATGGCTACACCTTC,CASSLGVGQGYGYTF
.,TRBJ1-3,.,TRBV19,TGTGCCAGTAGTATAGGGGTAATGGGAGCCTCTGGAAACACCATATATTTT,CASSIGVMGASGNTIYF
TRBD2,TRBJ2-1,.,TRBV19,TGTGCCAGTAGTATCAGCCAGCCGGGACTAGCGGGAGGGCCGGGGAATGAGCAGTTCTTC,CASSISQPGLAGGPGNEQFF
TRBD2,TRBJ2-5,.,TRBV9,TGTGCCAGCAGCGTAGCTTGGTCGTTACTAGCGGGGACGGAGACCCAGTACTTC,CASSVAWSLLAGTETQYF
TRBD1,TRBJ1-3,.,TRBV29-1,TGCAGCGTTGGGACAGGGGGCGAAAACACCATATATTTT,CSVGTGGENTIYF
.,TRBJ2-1,.,TRBV28,TGTGCCAGCAGTTTTCCGGGACTTTACAATGAGCAGTTCTTC,CASSFPGLYNEQFF
.,TRBJ1-1,.,TRBV4-2,TGTGCCAGCAGCCAACTCGGGGGGATGAACACTGAAGCTTTCTTT,CASSQLGGMNTEAFF
TRBD1,TRBJ1-3,.,TRBV18,TGTGCCAGCTCAAGACAGGGTATCTCTGGAAACACCATATATTTT,CASSRQGISGNTIYF
TRBD2,TRBJ2-1,.,TRBV4-3,TGCGCCAGCAGCCAAGCGGGGGGATACAATGAGCAGTTCTTC,CASSQAGGYNEQFF
TRBD2,TRBJ2-7,.,TRBV5-4,TGTGCCAGCAGCGGGGGACTAGCGGGAGGACTCTACGAGCAGTACTTC,CASSGGLAGGLYEQYF
.,TRBJ2-1,.,TRBV7-3,TGTGCCAGCAGCCCCACTAGTAGGGATGAGCAGTTCTTC,CASSPTSRDEQFF
TRBD2,TRBJ2-1,.,TRBV27,TGTGCCAGCAGTCTCAGCGGGAGCTCCTACAATGAGCAGTTCTTC,CASSLSGSSYNEQFF
.,TRBJ2-5,once,TRBV25-1,TGTGCCAGCAGTGAGGCAGGGCAAGGGGAGACCCAGTACTTC,CASSEAGQGETQYF
TRBD1,TRBJ2-2,.,TRBV5-1,TGCGCCGGGGCCTCCGGGACAGGGGGAGCCGGGGAGCTGTTTTTT,CAGASGTGGAGELFF
TRBD1,TRBJ1-1,.,TRBV7-9,TGTTCCAGCAGCCTCGGACAGGGTGAAGCTTTCTTT,CSSSLGQGEAFF
.,TRBJ2-7,.,TRBV6-1,TGTGCCAGCACATTCAACCGGGACACCTACTACGAGCAGTACTTC,CASTFNRDTYYEQYF
.,TRBJ2-6,once,TRBV19,TGTGCCAGTAGTATAAGGGGTGATTTTATCGGTGGGGCCAACGTCCTGACTTTC,CASSIRGDFIGGANVLTF
.,TRBJ2-1,.,TRBV13,TGTGCCAGCAGCTTAGACCGACCAGACTTGAAGCCTGGCGATGAGCAGTTCTTC,CASSLDRPDLKPGDEQFF
TRBD1,TRBJ2-7,.,TRBV5-1,TGCGCCAGCCCGTCCCGGGACAGGGAAGGGGCCTACGAGCAGTACTTC,CASPSRDREGAYEQYF
.,TRBJ1-5,.,TRBV11-2,TGTGCCAGCAGCGCCGGAGCGGATCAGCCCCAGCATTTT,CASSAGADQPQHF
TRBD1,TRBJ1-6,.,TRBV7-8,TGTGCCAGCAGCTTAGGGACAGGTTCAATTTATAATTCACCCCTCCACTTT,CASSLGTGSIYNSPLHF
.,TRBJ1-6,.,TRBV2,TGTGCCAGTTACAGGGTGTCCTATAATTCACCCCTCCACTTT,CASYRVSYNSPLHF
.,TRBJ2-5,.,TRBV6-4,TGTGCCAGCAGTCCCAAGCGCCTCGAAGGGGATGAGACCCAGTACTTC,CASSPKRLEGDETQYF
TRBD2,TRBJ2-3,.,TRBV4-3,TGCGCCAGCAGCCAAGACCCCCGGGGGGGCCTTGAGACAGATACGCAGTATTTT,CASSQDPRGGLETDTQYF
.,TRBJ1-2,.,TRBV4-1,TGCGCCAGCAGCCAGTCCTGGGCCGACTATGGCTACACCTTC,CASSQSWADYGYTF
.,TRBJ2-7,.,TRBV30,TGTGCCTGGAGTGAGGGGGTCAACTACGAGCAGTACTTC,CAWSEGVNYEQYF
TRBD2,TRBJ2-3,.,TRBV11-1,TGTGCCAGCAGCCTGTTTTCGGGGGGTTCCGGAGGTACGCAGTATTTT,CASSLFSGGSGGTQYF
TRBD1,TRBJ1-1,.,TRBV7-9,TGTGCCAGCAGCTTGCTGCAGGGGGTGATCACTGAAGCTTTCTTT,CASSLLQGVITEAFF
.,TRBJ2-5,.,TRBV11-3,TGTGCCAGCAGCCCGACTGATAAAGAGACCCAGTACTTC,CASSPTDKETQYF
.,TRBJ2-5,.,TRBV14,TGTGCCAGCAGCCGCACACGACCAGAGGGAGAGACCCAGTACTTC,CASSRTRPEGETQYF
.,TRBJ2-7,once,TRBV5-6,TGTGCCAGCAGCCCAAGACAGAGTAGCTACGAGCAGTACTTC,CASSPRQSSYEQYF
.,TRBJ2-1,.,TRBV10-3,TGTGCCATCAGCCGGGGGTGGGAATCCTACAATGAGCAGTTCTTC,CAISRGWESYNEQFF